A single T cell receptor (beta chain) is shown here with its context. Its target antigen remains unknown. Base qualities are missing; no much larger clone stands one base away. This sample is part of a study of blood T cells in healthy people across ages (dated by TCRdb to 2014 to 2015). General notes on the study: In model experiments, template switching captured roughly one uniquely barcoded TCR beta cDNA molecule for every two T cells. Age-related changes in TCR beta repertoire diversity were measured in the study by deep sequencing normalized with unique cDNA molecular identifiers. The donors were divided into four age groups: young (average around 16 years), middle-aged (approximately 42), aged (about 60) and long-lived (roughly 82). To avoid experimental bias, donors of different ages were distributed randomly across sequencing lanes. The study analyzed two additional independent replicas of 1 million unique cDNA reads from the same blood draw for two donors, one aged 18 to 29 and one aged 80 or older. What the research found in general, with its limitations: Total diversity estimates from one million sequenced T cells were considered lower bounds and underestimates. Because donor CMV infection status was unknown, age-related changes in expanded clonotypes were potentially confounded. Bulk unsorted PBMC profiling prevented conclusive comparison of naive and antigen-experienced compartments. Observed TCR beta diversity per million T cells fell roughly linearly with age, and a significant reduction was already apparent by age about 43. A strong correlation was found between observed TCR beta diversity and the percentage of naive T cells measured by flow cytometry. The long-lived group showed more naive CD4+ T cells, fewer expanded clones and increased TCR diversity than the aged group, suggesting age selection.

Systemically healthy Caucasian individuals from Russia, 39 in total and aged roughly 6 to 90 years, were included as donors. Each donor gave ten milliliters of peripheral blood, collected into EDTA-treated Vacutainer tubes. Ficoll-Paque density-gradient centrifugation was used to isolate PBMCs, with at least 6 million obtained per sample. Trizol reagent was used to extract total RNA from the PBMCs, yielding at least 6 micrograms per sample. The percentages of naive CD45RAhigh/CD27high T cells were determined by flow cytometry on a PBMC aliquot from every donor. There are 15 amino acids in the CDR3, from cysteine to phenylalanine inclusive. Of all the DNA, just the CDR3 is kept, 45 bases in frame from base 1. The germline V end is reduced by 0 bases and the J end by 7 bases; junction bases left unmatched: 5. For CDR1 and CDR2, the germline V gene (reference sequence) lists DFQATT and SNEGSKA. Libraries came from 5' RACE. This sample was sequenced with an Illumina HiSeq 2500. A second roughly 6 to 12 cycle PCR used a sample-barcoded 5' primer and a J-beta primer mix. A unique molecular identifier was introduced onto each TCR beta cDNA molecule by a template-switch 5' adaptor carrying 12 random nucleotides. Each sample yielded at least 3 million CDR3-containing paired-end reads. All of the RNA was converted into first-strand cDNA using the Mint cDNA synthesis kit, with a TRBC-specific oligonucleotide serving as the primer. After uracil-DNA glycosylase treatment, a first 18-cycle PCR used universal primers M1SS and BC2_uni_R on all cDNA. As for how the authors treated the data: For normalization, 1 million high-quality reads, each with a distinct molecular identifier, were randomly selected from each sample. Reads with shared molecular identifiers were discarded instead of being binned into consensus sequences. MiTCR, with a Q25 quality threshold and the strictest error-elimination algorithm, was used for CDR3 identification, clonotype clustering and error correction. A nonparametric unseen species model using Euler transformation provided a lower-bound estimate of total TCR beta diversity. The raw public reads went through TCRdb reprocessing: fastp at Q25, MiXCR clone calling, in-frame beta chains kept. CDR3 protein duplicates are merged, each entry listing the most common genes and DNA. TCRdb, rather than the study authors, made the V and J calls. The sample yields approximately 800,000 distinct CDR3 sequences; roughly 60% were counted once. The ten largest clones add up to about 20% of the sample.

The chain couples TRBV20-1 to TRBJ1-6, and TRBD1 matches 8 of the central bases. The sequence was obtained from a man aged 30 to 45 in good health. Specimen: blood. The nucleotide sequence is given as TGCAGTGCTAGAGACTCTAACAGGGGGAATTCACCCCTCCACTTT. This codes for CSARDSNRGNSPLHF.